This T cell receptor beta chain was observed in a study of metastatic and nonmetastatic thyroid tumors. Background on the study: Comparative analysis of repertoires was undertaken across blood and tumor or nodule tissue obtained from malignant and benign thyroid patients. Study outcomes and limitations: Benign nodules were reported to have significantly lower TCR beta diversity than malignant thyroid tumors, in blood and tumor.

Methods used by the authors: What underpinned the distant-metastasis classifier for papillary thyroid cancer was the set of CDR3 differences across clinicopathological groups. TCRdb re-analyzed the PCR reads using MiXCR. In this record, the V and J calls reflect TCRdb's handling and not the investigators' own analysis. The data contain some 5,100 clones, 32% of them seen just once; the ten biggest clones take up approximately 26%. This clone came up a few times. Antigen: not known. There were no patients who had received any treatment before thyroid surgery. The CDR3 is made up of 17 amino acids. CDR1 and CDR2 from the germline V gene are MGHDK and SYGVNS. The V and J ends lost 3 bases and 5 bases, in that order; junction bases with no gene match: 15.

The clonotype comes from a female donor with papillary thyroid cancer or a benign thyroid nodule (not recorded which). Some clones in this sample may be carry-over from other donors' samples. Sequenced input: adjacent normal tissue. The J gene is TRBJ2-7, the V gene TRBV25-1; 8 bases are a match to TRBD2. CDR3 region: CASSDNPGAGDIHEQYF. DNA of the CDR3: TGTGCCAGCAGTGATAACCCGGGAGCGGGAGATATCCACGAGCAGTACTTC.